This TCR beta chain was retrieved from a study of T cell clonality in common variable immunodeficiency. Findings and caveats of the study: TCRbeta clonality was increased in CVID versus healthy controls.

This CDR3 is 11 amino acids long. Germline V gene data show CDR1 as SNHLY and CDR2 as FYNNEI. With 10 bases clipped from V and 3 bases from J, the junction kept 2 bases outside the gene matches. For this clone: Its cognate antigen is unknown. From the germline J gene comes the end of the CDR3, since the read stops 3 residues before it.

Equal genomic DNA amounts from CVID and control samples were sequenced. Here immunoSEQ multiplex PCR was the method, and the copy in TCRdb shows in-frame clones only, minus some. The specimen has tens of thousands of clones, none found just once. This TCR was sampled from a person aged 18 to 70 in good health. Sequenced input: peripheral blood mononuclear cells. This chain joins TRBV2 and TRBJ2-7, with 8 bases matching TRBD1. CDR3 protein: CAIGQGYEQYF. The DNA read from the CDR3 is TGTGCCATTGGACAGGGCTACGAG.